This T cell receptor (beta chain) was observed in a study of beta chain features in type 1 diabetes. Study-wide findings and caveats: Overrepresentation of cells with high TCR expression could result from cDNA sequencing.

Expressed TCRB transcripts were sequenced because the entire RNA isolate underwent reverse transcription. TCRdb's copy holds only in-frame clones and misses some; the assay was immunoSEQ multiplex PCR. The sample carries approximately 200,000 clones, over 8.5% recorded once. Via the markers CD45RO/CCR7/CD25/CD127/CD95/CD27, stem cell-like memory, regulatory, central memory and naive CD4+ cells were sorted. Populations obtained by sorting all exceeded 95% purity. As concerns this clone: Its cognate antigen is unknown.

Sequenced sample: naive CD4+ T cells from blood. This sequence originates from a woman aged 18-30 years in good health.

CDR3 DNA: TGTGCCAGCAGCGTTTATGGACTAGCGGTTTACAATGAGCAGTTCTTC. This gives the protein CASSVYGLAVYNEQFF. This chain joins TRBV7-6 and TRBJ2-1; TRBD2 matches 10 bases. V gave up 5 bases and J gave up 4 bases; unmatched junction bases: 8. This CDR3 region has 16 residues. Germline CDR1 is SGHVS and CDR2 is FNYEAQ.